This T cell receptor beta chain was sequenced in a study of chemoradiotherapy in HPV16-positive cancers. CDR1 and CDR2 from the germline V gene are MNHEY and SMNVEV (reference sequence). V was clipped by 2 bases and J by 1 base, with 9 bases between them. The CDR3 sequence is 14 residues long. The assay was immunoSEQ multiplex PCR, and TCRdb's table has in-frame clones only and misses some. Among about 68,000 clones, about 88% were seen once, and the ten largest hold 4% to 4.5%. The chain has TRBV27 and TRBJ2-7; D is possibly TRBD1 (5 bases). This sequence was found in a human donor with HPV-associated anogenital cancer. Material: blood, obtained from a patient who underwent chemoradiotherapy. The CDR3, as DNA: TGTGCCAGCAGTTTACAGGGTATGTCCTACGAGCAGTACTTC. The encoded protein is CASSLQGMSYEQYF.